Following are 2 T cell receptor beta chains from one sample sequenced in a study of blood T cell repertoires in COVID-19 (dated by TCRdb to about 2020). Library prep was done by the immunoSEQ multiplex PCR assay. TCRdb mirrors the immuneACCESS table, restricted to in-frame sequences. Some clones are absent from its copies; in checked studies, under half trace to an unresolved V gene, and the reason for the others is unknown. This sample lists 75,000 to 90,000 clones; roughly 86% were detected once. The ten largest account for 8% of the sample. The sample taken for sequencing was peripheral blood. The origin of the receptors is an older man with active or convalescent COVID-19.

This clone has just one count. The J gene is TRBJ2-1, the V gene TRBV7-3; 7 positions agree with TRBD2. Germline V gene lookup returns CDR1 SGHTA and CDR2 FQGTGA. This CDR3 spans 15 amino acids. V shed 0 bases and J 6 bases; nucleotides not matched to a gene: 5. The CDR3: CASSLTGGRGNEQFF. The CDR3 nucleotides are TGTGCCAGCAGCTTAACGGGCGGGAGAGGCAATGAGCAGTTCTTC.

This clone came up once. The J gene is TRBJ1-1, the V gene TRBV18; D unclear. CDR1 and CDR2 from the germline V gene are KGHSH and LQKENI. CDR3 length: 12 amino acids. The germline V and J ends were trimmed by 8 bases and 0 bases, with 7 bases remaining between them. This CDR3 reads CASTSVNTEAFF. The CDR3 DNA is TGTGCCAGCACATCAGTGAACACTGAAGCTTTCTTT.